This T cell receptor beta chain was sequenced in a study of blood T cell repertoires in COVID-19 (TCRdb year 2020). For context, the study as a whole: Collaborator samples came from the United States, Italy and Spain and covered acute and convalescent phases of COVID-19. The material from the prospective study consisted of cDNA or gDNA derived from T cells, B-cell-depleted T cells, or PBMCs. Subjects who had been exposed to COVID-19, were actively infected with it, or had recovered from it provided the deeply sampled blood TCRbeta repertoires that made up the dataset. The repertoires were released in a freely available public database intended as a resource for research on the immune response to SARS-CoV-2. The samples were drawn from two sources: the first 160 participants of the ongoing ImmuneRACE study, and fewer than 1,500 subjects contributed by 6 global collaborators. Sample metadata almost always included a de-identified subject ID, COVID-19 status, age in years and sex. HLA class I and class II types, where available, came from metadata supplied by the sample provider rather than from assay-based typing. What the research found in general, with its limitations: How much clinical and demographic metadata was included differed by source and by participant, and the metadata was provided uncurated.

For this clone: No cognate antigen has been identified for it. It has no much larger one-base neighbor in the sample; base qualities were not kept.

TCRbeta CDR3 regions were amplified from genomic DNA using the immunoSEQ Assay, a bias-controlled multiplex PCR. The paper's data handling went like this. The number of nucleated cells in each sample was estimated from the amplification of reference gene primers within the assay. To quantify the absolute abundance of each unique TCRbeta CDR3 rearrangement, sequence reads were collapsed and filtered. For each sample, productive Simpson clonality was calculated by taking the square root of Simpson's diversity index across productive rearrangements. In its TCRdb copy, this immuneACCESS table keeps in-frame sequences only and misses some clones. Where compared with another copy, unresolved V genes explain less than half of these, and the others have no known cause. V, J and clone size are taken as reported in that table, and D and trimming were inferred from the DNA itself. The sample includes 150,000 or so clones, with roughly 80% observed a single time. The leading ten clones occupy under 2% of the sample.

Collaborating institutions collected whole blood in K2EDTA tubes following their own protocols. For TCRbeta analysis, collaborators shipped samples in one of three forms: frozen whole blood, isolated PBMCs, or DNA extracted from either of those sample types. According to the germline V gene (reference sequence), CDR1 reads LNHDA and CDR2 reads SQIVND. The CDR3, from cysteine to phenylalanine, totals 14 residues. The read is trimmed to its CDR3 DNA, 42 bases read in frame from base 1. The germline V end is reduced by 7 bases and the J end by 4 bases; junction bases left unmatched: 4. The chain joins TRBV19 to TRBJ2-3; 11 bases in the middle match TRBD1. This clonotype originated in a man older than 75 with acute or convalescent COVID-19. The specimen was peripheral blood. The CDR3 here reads CASTWDRGSDTQYF. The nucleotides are TGTGCCAGTACGTGGGACAGGGGGTCAGATACGCAGTATTTT.